Described below is a single TCR beta chain sequence and its context. Its antigen remains unknown. These data are taken from a study of cytomegalovirus exposure and HLA in healthy donors. Overall study results and limits: Altogether, around 160 TCR beta chains were recorded as cytomegalovirus-associated. Solely CMV serostatus was available to characterize immune exposure.

The CDR3 is made up of 13 amino acids. Germline loops: CDR1 SGHAT, CDR2 FQNNGV. V lost 5 bases to trimming and J lost 7 bases; unmatched junction nucleotides: 7. PCR employed 60 Vbeta and 13 Jbeta primers. TCRdb's copy holds only in-frame clones and misses some; the assay was immunoSEQ multiplex PCR. This sample has 130,000 or so clones, with 75% found just once. The sample taken for sequencing was PBMCs. The chain links TRBV11-2 to TRBJ1-2; the match to TRBD1 covers 7 bases. The clonotype originates from a man aged 40-55 years in good health and CMV-seronegative. This chain's CDR3 is CASSHRDRRGYTF. CDR3 sequence (DNA): TGTGCCAGCAGCCATCGGGACAGACGTGGCTACACCTTC. The full variable domain, with the rest looked up from reference TRBV11-2 and TRBJ1-2, is EAGVAQSPRYKIIEKRQSVAFWCNPISGHATLYWYQQILGQGPKLLIQFQNNGVVDDSQLPKDRFSAERLKGVDSTLKIQPAKLEDSAVYLCASSHRDRRGYTFGSGTRLTVV.